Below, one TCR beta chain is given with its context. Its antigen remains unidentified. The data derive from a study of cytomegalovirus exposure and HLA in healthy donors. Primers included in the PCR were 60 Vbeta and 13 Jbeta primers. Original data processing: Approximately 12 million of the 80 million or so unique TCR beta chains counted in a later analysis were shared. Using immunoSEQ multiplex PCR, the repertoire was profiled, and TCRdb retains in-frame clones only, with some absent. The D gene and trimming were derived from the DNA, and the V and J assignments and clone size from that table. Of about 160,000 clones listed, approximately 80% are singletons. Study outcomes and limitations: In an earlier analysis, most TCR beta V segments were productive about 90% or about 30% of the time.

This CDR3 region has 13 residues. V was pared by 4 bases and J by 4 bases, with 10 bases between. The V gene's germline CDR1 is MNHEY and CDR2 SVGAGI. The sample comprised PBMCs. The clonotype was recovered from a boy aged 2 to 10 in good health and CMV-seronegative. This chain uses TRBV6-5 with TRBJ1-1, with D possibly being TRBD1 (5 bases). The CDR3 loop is CASSLNRGTEAFF. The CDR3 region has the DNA TGTGCCAGCAGTTTAAATAGGGGCACTGAAGCTTTCTTT.